Sequencing of this T cell receptor (beta chain) was carried out in a study of T cell responses to AZD1222 COVID-19 vaccine. Sequencing was performed with immunoSEQ multiplex PCR; in TCRdb, only in-frame clones are kept and a portion is missing. Among about 120,000 clones listed, roughly 87% were seen once. In the case of this clone: Its antigen is unknown.

Per germline, CDR1 SEHNR and CDR2 FQNEAQ (reference sequence). Trimming removed 2 bases at V and 8 bases at J, with 4 bases between. The CDR3 spans 12 residues. Broader study findings: White British donors predominated, females outnumbered males, and clonal diversity was possibly underestimated.

This receptor was identified in an adult who received the AZD1222 COVID-19 vaccine. The starting material was peripheral blood, obtained 28 days after the second AZD1222 dose. This rearrangement joins TRBV7-9 to TRBJ1-6, with unresolved D. The CDR3 DNA is TGTGCCAGCAGCTTACTCCATTCACCCCTCCACTTT. Encoded protein: CASSLLHSPLHF. The full variable domain, with the rest looked up from reference TRBV7-9 and TRBJ1-6, is DTGVSQNPRHKITKRGQNVTFRCDPISEHNRLYWYRQTLGQGPEFLTYFQNEAQLEKSRLLSDRFSAERPKGSFSTLEIQRTEQGDSAMYLCASSLLHSPLHFGNGTRLTVT.